This T cell receptor beta chain was captured in a study of metastatic and nonmetastatic thyroid tumors. Study details: Across blood and tumor or nodule tissue, repertoires from malignant and benign thyroid patients were compared with one another. Findings and limits, study-wide: Benign nodules were reported to have significantly lower TCR beta diversity than malignant thyroid tumors, in blood and tumor.

A remark on this clone: What it binds is unknown.

There were no patients who had received any treatment before thyroid surgery. The authors' processing: Clinicopathological groups differed in CDR3, with these differences serving to build a distant-metastasis classifier for papillary thyroid cancer. TCRdb re-clonotyped the PCR reads via MiXCR. The V and J calls were determined by TCRdb, not by the authors. Among tens of thousands of clones listed, less than 25% were seen once. Germline V gives CDR1 SEHNR, CDR2 FQNEAQ (reference sequence). The CDR3 has 13 residues. With 5 bases clipped from V and 3 bases from J, the junction kept 2 bases outside the gene matches.

Material: blood. The sequence came from a female donor with papillary thyroid cancer or a benign thyroid nodule (not recorded which). Some clones in this sample may be carry-over from other donors' samples. The V gene is TRBV7-9, the J gene TRBJ2-5; 8 bases align to TRBD2. The CDR3 DNA follows: TGTGCCAGCAGCCGAGCGGGAGAAGAGACCCAGTACTTC. Its translation is CASSRAGEETQYF.